Listed below are T cell receptor beta chains from one sample, sequenced in a study of cytomegalovirus exposure and HLA in healthy donors. The protocol was immunoSEQ multiplex PCR, while the TCRdb copy is restricted to in-frame clones and leaves out a portion. The profile shows fewer than 130,000 clones, over 75% of them singletons. The sequenced sample was PBMCs. The receptors were sampled from a woman aged 25 to 39 in good health and CMV-seropositive. The conserved cysteine and the conserved F or W are not part of the CDR3 here.

V	J	CDR3
TRBV27	TRBJ1-1	ASSLRGWTEAF
TRBV5-1	TRBJ2-7	ASSLASEYYEQY
TRBV30	TRBJ1-5	ASSQGPNQPQH
TRBV9	TRBJ2-1	ASSVEGLAGFDEQF
TRBV11-2	TRBJ1-1	ASSLAGAANTEAF
TRBV5-6	TRBJ2-7	ASSLAAYEQY
TRBV7-2	TRBJ2-7	ASSTERETYEQY
TRBV7-9	TRBJ2-7	ASSSSGGASYEQY
TRBV7-2	TRBJ1-2	ASSLAGAGLSYGYT
TRBV15	TRBJ1-5	ATSRDFGWDQPQH
TRBV9	TRBJ2-2	ASSVTLAGNTGELF
TRBV18	TRBJ2-7	ASSISGGSSYEQY
TRBV11-3	TRBJ1-2	ASSPRVEGGENGYT
TRBV7-8	TRBJ2-2	ASSPRRGGFTGELF
TRBV20-1	TRBJ1-1	SASVRAQAF
TRBV10-3	TRBJ1-3	AISDRGSGNTIY
TRBV4-3	TRBJ2-1	ASSRAGEQF
TRBV13	TRBJ2-5	ASSLTGGPLETQY
TRBV5-1	TRBJ2-3	ASSLRGVTYTDTQY
TRBV19	TRBJ1-5	ASCDSYNQPQH
TRBV6-5	TRBJ2-5	ASSARVPETQY
TRBV9	TRBJ1-4	ASRTLGDRDEKLF
TRBV5-1	TRBJ1-1	ASSLTGTTEAF
TRBV5-1	TRBJ1-1	ASSVTGGTEAF
TRBV6-5	TRBJ2-7	ASSYSNSGGYEQY
TRBV28	TRBJ1-2	ASSLTGAYGYT
TRBV29-1	TRBJ2-7	SVSDSYEQY
TRBV7-2	TRBJ2-7	ASRGTGAQGEQY
TRBV29-1	TRBJ2-2	SVGFLDSRTGELF
TRBV30	TRBJ1-2	AWRALYGYT
TRBV29-1	TRBJ1-2	SVVSGADNYGYT
TRBV19	TRBJ2-7	ASSIDLARGSYEQY
TRBV15	TRBJ2-7	ATSRGRGASYEQY
TRBV4-1	TRBJ2-2	ASSQGLAGVTGELF
TRBV2	TRBJ1-2	ASTWTGDGANYGYT
TRBV13	TRBJ1-4	ASSVTHPGHPRGKLF
TRBV4-1	TRBJ1-2	ASSQDRVTTGAYGYT
TRBV2	TRBJ1-6	ASSTQTGHVI
TRBV28	TRBJ1-3	ASSLVTYGNTIY
TRBV7-2	TRBJ2-1	ASSFFLAGAYNEQF
TRBV4-3	TRBJ1-4	ASSSNREKLF
TRBV29-1	TRBJ1-2	SVEDPGDRGGTYGYT
TRBV2	TRBJ2-2	ASRDRVTTGELF
TRBV7-9	TRBJ2-7	ASSPNGVAGLEQY
TRBV14	TRBJ2-5	ASSLTELSGVISETQY
TRBV28	TRBJ2-5	ASSRPLASGGETQY
TRBV5-1	TRBJ2-7	ASSLATLNEQY
TRBV30	TRBJ2-7	ASTSGTINYEQY
TRBV29-1	TRBJ2-1	SVQGRGSYNEQF
TRBV28	TRBJ2-7	ASSPIAGTGLQIGQY
TRBV5-4	TRBJ2-5	ASSTHRESETQY